This section outlines one T cell receptor beta chain sequence together with its context. The antigen is not known. The sample is drawn from a study of T cells after posttransplantation cyclophosphamide. General study points: TRB overlap between skin or GI tissue T cells and blood was limited. Recipient CMV seropositivity and CMV reactivation strongly tracked TRB clonality. Later post-transplant blood repertoires were often dominated by donor CD8+ memory clones.

The data were produced by immunoSEQ multiplex PCR, yet TCRdb's version contains in-frame clones alone and is incomplete. This sample has 25,000 to 35,000 clones, each found more than once. Peripheral blood was collected from the related graft donor on the marrow donation day. This sequence originates from a woman between 25 and 40 years old in good health and a related stem cell transplant donor. The sequenced sample consisted of PBMCs.

Written as DNA, the CDR3 is TGCAGCGGTTCACAGGGGTCTAGCTATGGCTACACCTTC. Translation: CSGSQGSSYGYTF. The chain combines TRBV29-1 with TRBJ1-2; 7 bases fit TRBD1. There are 13 residues in the CDR3. Germline trimming cut 7 bases from V and 4 bases from J; bases unmatched to any gene: 9. CDR1 is SQVTM and CDR2 is ANQGSEA in the germline V gene.